The present T cell receptor (beta chain) was sequenced within a study of control samples from healthy donors and cancer patients. Profiling relied on immunoSEQ multiplex PCR, and the TCRdb table lists in-frame clones only, not all of them. The sample shows about 120,000 clones, around nine tenths of them seen only once. This clone was observed a handful of times. This clonotype was sampled from a young man in good health. The sequenced sample was blood.

CDR3 sequence: CASSLAGLNQPQHF. The DNA for the CDR3 is TGTGCCAGCAGCTTGGCCGGGCTAAATCAGCCCCAGCATTTT. V usage is TRBV5-5 and J usage is TRBJ1-5, with unresolved D. Germline values: CDR1 SGHKS, CDR2 YYEKEE (reference sequence). V shed 0 bases and J shed 4 bases, with 8 bases lying between them. CDR3 length: 14 residues.